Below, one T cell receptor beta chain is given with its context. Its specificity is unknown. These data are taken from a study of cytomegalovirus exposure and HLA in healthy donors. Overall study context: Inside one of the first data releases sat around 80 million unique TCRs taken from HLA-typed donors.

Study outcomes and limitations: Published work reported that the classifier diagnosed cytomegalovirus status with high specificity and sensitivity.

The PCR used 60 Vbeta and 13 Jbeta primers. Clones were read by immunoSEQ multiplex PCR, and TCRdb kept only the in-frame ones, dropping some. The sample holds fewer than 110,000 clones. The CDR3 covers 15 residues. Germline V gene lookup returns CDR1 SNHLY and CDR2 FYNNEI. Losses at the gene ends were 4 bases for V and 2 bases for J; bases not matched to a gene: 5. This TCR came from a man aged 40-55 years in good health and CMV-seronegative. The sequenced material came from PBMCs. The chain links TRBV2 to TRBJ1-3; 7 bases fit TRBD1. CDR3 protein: CASSGRTGAGNTIYF. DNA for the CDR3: TGTGCCAGCAGTGGACGAACAGGGGCTGGAAACACCATATATTTT. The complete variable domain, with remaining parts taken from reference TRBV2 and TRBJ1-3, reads EPEVTQTPSHQVTQMGQEVILRCVPISNHLYFYWYRQILGQKVEFLVSFYNNEISEKSEIFDDQFSVERPDGSNFTLKIRSTKLEDSAMYFCASSGRTGAGNTIYFGEGSWLTVV.